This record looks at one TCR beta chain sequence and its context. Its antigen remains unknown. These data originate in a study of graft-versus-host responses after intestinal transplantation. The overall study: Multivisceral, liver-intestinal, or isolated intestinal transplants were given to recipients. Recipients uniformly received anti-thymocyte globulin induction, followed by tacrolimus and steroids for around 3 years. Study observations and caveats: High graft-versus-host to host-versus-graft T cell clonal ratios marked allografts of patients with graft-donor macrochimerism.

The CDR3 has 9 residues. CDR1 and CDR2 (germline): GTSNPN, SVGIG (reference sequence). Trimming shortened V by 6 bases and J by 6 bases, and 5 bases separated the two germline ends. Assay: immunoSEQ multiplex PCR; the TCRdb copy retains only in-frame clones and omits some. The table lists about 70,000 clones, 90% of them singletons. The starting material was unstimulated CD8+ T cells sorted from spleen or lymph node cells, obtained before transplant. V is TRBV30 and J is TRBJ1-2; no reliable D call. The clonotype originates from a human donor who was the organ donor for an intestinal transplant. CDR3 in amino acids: CACLDGYTF. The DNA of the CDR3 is TGTGCCTGCCTAGATGGCTACACCTTC.